This T cell receptor beta chain was sequenced in a study of long-term antiretroviral therapy in people with HIV (dated by TCRdb to between 2021 and 2024). Looking at the study overall: Collection of the earliest samples took place about a decade ahead of the 2015 WHO recommendation for immediate ART, at a time when ART was typically delayed until CD4 counts fell. About 40% of the 30 participants with HIV were female. The cohort contributed about 180 cryopreserved PBMC samples from around 33 adults with confirmed HIV infection, collected serially over a mean of about six years (range 1-12). A retrospective serial study tested whether changes in peripheral blood TRB repertoire composition and diversity were associated with ART initiation and durable HIV suppression. No cross-contamination during QIAcube processing was shown when test extractions of a monoclonal T-cell line were performed alongside 25 to 35 polyclonal samples. Beyond this particular receptor, the publication reports: No data were available on ART adherence, viral resistance or therapy changes, limiting inferences about post-ART repertoire changes. Compared with controls, HIV repertoires had narrower CDR3 length ranges, and the network structure pointed to an antigen-experienced repertoire that shifted only slightly toward naive after ART. Expanded TRB clones identified before ART initiation dominated the repertoire at all time points, although this dominance fluctuated and declined in many PLHIV after ART. The samples span the years 2004 to 2017, and the ART regimens used may be less effective than current regimens. Starting ART was linked to a significant rise in TRB diversity, yet even after long-term ART the diversity remained significantly lower than in transplant donor controls. Limited PBMC availability meant only the TCR beta chain was sequenced, without alpha chain pairing. Because cell numbers in pre-ART samples were limited, unsorted PBMC were profiled instead of sorted CD4+ and CD8+ T cells.

As to this clone: Its specific antigen is unknown. It has no much larger one-base neighbor in the sample; base qualities were not kept.

Between the V and J ends, shortened by 8 bases and 0 bases respectively, the junction contains 25 bases. Including the terminal cysteine and phenylalanine, the CDR3 comprises 18 residues. Only the CDR3 part of the read is kept: 54 bases, read in frame from the first base. According to the germline V gene, CDR1 reads SNHLY and CDR2 reads FYNNEI. Participants were included only if at least one PBMC sample before ART initiation and at least two post-ART samples were available. Every participant with HIV received treatment in the United States of America. Before DNA extraction, cryopreserved samples containing about 1-11 million PBMC were thawed and washed. At the time of the earliest PBMC sample, participants with HIV were aged between about 20 and 54 years. Each participant contributed PBMC samples from 1-4 timepoints before ART initiation and 2-8 timepoints after ART initiation, with a median of 7 samples. Serial HIV viral load, CD4+ T-cell count, ART history and demographic data were obtained for every participant. A Qiagen kit on a QIAcube was used to extract genomic DNA from unsorted PBMC, with samples processed in batches of 12.

The immunoSEQ hsTCRB v3.0 assay was used at survey level resolution for TRB variable region sequencing. TRB sequencing targeted a depth of 40,000-50,000 T-cell genomes per sample. TRB libraries were pooled and sequenced on an Illumina MiSeq using a v3 150-cycle kit. In the authors' own workflow: Repertoire analysis was performed in R inside a reproducible Nextflow workflow that covered QC, data transformation and analysis. LymphoSeq2, an R package for AIRR-Seq data exploration, was used to implement custom analyses. A few samples yielding fewer than 5000 total TRB sequences were excluded, leaving approximately 200 analyzed HIV repertoires. Of the roughly 180 retained HIV repertoires, approximately 57 were collected before and 129 after ART initiation. Repertoires were downsampled to 5000 TRB nucleotide sequences, with summary statistics averaged over 100 downsampling iterations. The analysis kept only TRB sequences whose CDR3 regions were at least seven amino acids long. A Shannon entropy-derived clonality score and the Gini coefficient were used to measure diversity. In the repertoire networks, any two of the top 5000 CDR3 amino acid sequences were linked whenever the two sequences differed by an edit distance of one. GLIPH2 predicted antigen specificity groups and MHC restriction for TRB CDR3 amino acid sequences. To flag known associations with CMV, EBV, HIV or tissue antigens, CDR3 amino acid sequences were compared against VDJdb and McPAS-TCR. Pre-ART, post-ART and control groups were compared with Wilcoxon signed-rank tests and Holm-Bonferroni correction. TCRdb carries this immuneACCESS record with in-frame sequences only. Its versions omit some clonotypes, under half of them owing to an unresolved V gene in the studies checked, with the rest unexplained. V and J calls plus clone size are reproduced from that table; the DNA served to infer D and trimming. Here the sample has 25,000 to 30,000 clones; 93% occur a single time. Together, the top ten hold approximately 6.8% of the sample.

Recombination linked TRBV2 to TRBJ1-1; TRBD1 could be the D gene, as 6 bases match. The specimen was unsorted PBMCs, collected roughly 6.5 years after starting antiretroviral therapy. This clonotype originated in a woman aged 40 to 50 with HIV. The DNA reads TGTGCCAGCGGAGGGGGGTATATTGACAGGTCCATGAACACTGAAGCTTTCTTT. It is translated as CASGGGYIDRSMNTEAFF. With the rest looked up from the reference TRBV2 and TRBJ1-1 genes rather than sequenced, the full variable domain is EPEVTQTPSHQVTQMGQEVILRCVPISNHLYFYWYRQILGQKVEFLVSFYNNEISEKSEIFDDQFSVERPDGSNFTLKIRSTKLEDSAMYFCASGGGYIDRSMNTEAFFGQGTRLTVV.